This is a list of T cell receptor beta chains from one sample in a study of immune evolution from preneoplasia to lung adenocarcinoma. TCRdb's copy holds only in-frame clones and misses some; the assay was immunoSEQ multiplex PCR. Of some 5,100 clones listed, roughly 79% are singletons. Sequencing was done on a sample of FFPE minimally invasive lung adenocarcinoma tissue. The source of these receptors is a person between 60 and 79 years old with lung adenocarcinoma. Each CDR3 is given with its conserved first and last residue. A D gene is named only where the DNA matches it firmly. Clone size is shown for a subset of rows, as once, few, many or a class of expanded clone.

V	J	D	size	DNA	CDR3
TRBV7-2	TRBJ2-1	NA	NA	TGTGCCAGCAGCTTAGCGCTTTTCAATGAGCAGTTCTTC	CASSLALFNEQFF
TRBV29-1	TRBJ2-7	NA	NA	TGCAGCGCCGCGAGGGGGGGGGTCTCACGCTCCTACGAGCAGTACTTC	CSAARGGVSRSYEQYF
TRBV20-1	TRBJ2-5	NA	NA	TGCAGTGCGGAGGAAAAGACCCAGTACTTC	CSAEEKTQYF
TRBV18	TRBJ2-2	NA	few	TGTGCCAGCTCCGACACCGGGGAGCTGTTTTTT	CASSDTGELFF
TRBV28	TRBJ2-1	TRBD1	NA	TGTGCCAGCAGCGTCCGGGACAGGGATGTCAATGAGCAGTTCTTC	CASSVRDRDVNEQFF
TRBV7-2	TRBJ2-7	NA	NA	TGTGCCAGCAGCTTAGTGGGCCAGCCTTCCTACGAGCAGTACTTC	CASSLVGQPSYEQYF
TRBV5-6	TRBJ1-1	NA	NA	TGTGCCAGCAGCTTATCAGCGCGGGGGTGGAGAACTTTCTTT	CASSLSARGWRTFF
TRBV28	TRBJ2-7	NA	once	TGTGCCAGCTCCCCGACCGGGACCAGCTCCTACGAGCAGTACTTC	CASSPTGTSSYEQYF
TRBV28	TRBJ2-2	TRBD1	NA	TGTGCCAGCCTAGGGTGGGACAGGCTTGACACCGGGGAGCTGTTTTTT	CASLGWDRLDTGELFF
TRBV29-1	TRBJ2-3	NA	few	TGCAGCGTTGAAGGGGGTATAGATACGCAGTATTTT	CSVEGGIDTQYF
TRBV14	TRBJ1-1	NA	once	TGTGCCAGCAGCCCGGAACCCATGAACACTGAAGCTTTCTTT	CASSPEPMNTEAFF
TRBV7-2	TRBJ1-5	TRBD1	NA	TGTGCCAGCAGCTCGGACAGGCGGATCAATCAGCCCCAGCATTTT	CASSSDRRINQPQHF
TRBV4-1	TRBJ2-5	NA	NA	TGCGCCAGCAGCCAAGGTCCCCTCATTCGGAGCACTAACAAGAAAGAGACCCAGTACTTC	CASSQGPLIRSTNKKETQYF
TRBV6-4	TRBJ2-4	NA	NA	TGTGCCAGCAGTGACGGTGCTCGTGGGTACTTC	CASSDGARGYF
TRBV30	TRBJ1-1	NA	NA	TGTGCCTGGAGTGCCACCGGAAGAGTGAACACTGAAGCTTTCTTT	CAWSATGRVNTEAFF
TRBV11-3	TRBJ2-7	NA	few	TGTGCCAGCGCCTCTCATTACCCAGCCGATTACGAGCAGTACTTC	CASASHYPADYEQYF
TRBV19	TRBJ2-1	NA	NA	TGTGCCAGTAGTACCGGACTAAGTTGGGGCAATGAGCAGTTCTTC	CASSTGLSWGNEQFF
TRBV30	TRBJ1-1	NA	NA	TGTGCCTGGAGACAGGGTCGGACTGAAGCTTTCTTT	CAWRQGRTEAFF
TRBV6-6	TRBJ2-1	NA	NA	TGTGCCAGCAGCCGGGACTCCTACAATGAGCAGTTCTTC	CASSRDSYNEQFF